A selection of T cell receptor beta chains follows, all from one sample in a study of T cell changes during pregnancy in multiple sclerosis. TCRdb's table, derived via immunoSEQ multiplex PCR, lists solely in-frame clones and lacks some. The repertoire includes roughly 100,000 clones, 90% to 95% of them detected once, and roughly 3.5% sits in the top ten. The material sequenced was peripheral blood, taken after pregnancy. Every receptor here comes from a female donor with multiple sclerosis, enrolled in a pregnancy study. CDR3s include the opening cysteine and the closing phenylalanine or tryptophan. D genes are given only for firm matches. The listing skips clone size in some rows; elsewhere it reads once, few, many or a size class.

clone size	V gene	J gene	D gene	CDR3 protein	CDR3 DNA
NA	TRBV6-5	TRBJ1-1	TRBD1	CATMAGGAWGTEAFF	TGTGCCACCATGGCAGGGGGCGCTTGGGGCACTGAAGCTTTCTTT
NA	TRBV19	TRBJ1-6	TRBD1	CASSIWGQGSVNSPLHF	TGTGCCAGTAGTATATGGGGACAGGGGTCCGTAAATTCACCCCTCCACTTT
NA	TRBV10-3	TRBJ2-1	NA	CAIGPAEAQAPAGEQFF	TGTGCCATCGGCCCCGCGGAGGCCCAAGCCCCCGCGGGAGAGCAGTTCTTC
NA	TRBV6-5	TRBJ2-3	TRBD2	CASSYSGGGPTDTQYF	TGTGCCAGCAGTTACTCCGGCGGGGGGCCGACAGATACGCAGTATTTT
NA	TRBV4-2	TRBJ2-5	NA	CASSQFLQETQYF	TGTGCCAGCAGCCAATTCCTCCAAGAGACCCAGTACTTC
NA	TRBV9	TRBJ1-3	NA	CASGDLQAGNTIYF	TGTGCCAGCGGGGACTTACAGGCTGGAAACACCATATATTTT
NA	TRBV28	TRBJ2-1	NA	CASRQTVRGEQFF	TGTGCCAGCAGACAAACAGTTCGCGGGGAGCAGTTCTTC
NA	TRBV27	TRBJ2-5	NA	CASSLASPQETQYF	TGTGCCAGCAGTTTGGCTAGCCCCCAAGAGACCCAGTACTTC
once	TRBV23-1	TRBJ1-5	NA	CASSPTGAGDRDQPQHF	TGCGCCAGCAGTCCGACGGGAGCGGGGGATCGGGATCAGCCCCAGCATTTT
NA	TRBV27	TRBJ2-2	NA	CASSFYGRANTGELFF	TGTGCCAGCAGTTTTTACGGCAGGGCGAACACCGGGGAGCTGTTTTTT
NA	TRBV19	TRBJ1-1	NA	CASSRRRPGQGTEAFF	TGTGCCAGTAGTCGAAGGAGACCGGGACAAGGCACTGAAGCTTTCTTT
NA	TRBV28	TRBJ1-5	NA	CASSLEVDSYQPQHF	TGTGCCAGCAGTTTGGAAGTGGACAGCTATCAGCCCCAGCATTTT
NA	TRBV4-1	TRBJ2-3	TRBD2	CASSQALSGGADTQYF	TGCGCCAGCAGCCAGGCCCTTAGCGGGGGGGCGGATACGCAGTATTTT
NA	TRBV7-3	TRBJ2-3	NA	CASSLQGTDTQYF	TGTGCCAGCAGCTTACAGGGCACAGATACGCAGTATTTT
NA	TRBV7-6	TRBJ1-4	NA	CASSLGGGERKLFF	TGTGCCAGCAGCTTAGGGGGGGGAGAGCGAAAACTGTTTTTT
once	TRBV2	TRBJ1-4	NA	CASGGADEKLFF	TGTGCCAGCGGTGGGGCAGATGAAAAACTGTTTTTT
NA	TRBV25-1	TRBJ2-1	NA	CASSESRQSPLYNEQFF	TGTGCCAGCAGTGAATCTCGACAGAGCCCCCTTTACAATGAGCAGTTCTTC
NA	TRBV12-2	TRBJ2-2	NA	CASRHTPDRGPNTGELFF	TGTGCAAGTCGCCATACTCCCGACAGGGGGCCGAACACCGGGGAGCTGTTTTTT
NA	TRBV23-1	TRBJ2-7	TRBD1	CASSQLPQQGAGSYEQYF	TGCGCCAGCAGTCAACTCCCACAGCAGGGGGCAGGTTCCTACGAGCAGTACTTC
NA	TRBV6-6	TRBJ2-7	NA	CASSRTQGTYEQYF	TGTGCCAGCAGTCGTACGCAGGGGACCTACGAGCAGTACTTC
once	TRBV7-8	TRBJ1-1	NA	CASSGGTEAFF	TGTGCCAGCAGCGGGGGGACTGAAGCTTTCTTT
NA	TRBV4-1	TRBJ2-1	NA	CASSQPGARGEQFF	TGCGCCAGCAGCCAACCCGGTGCCCGGGGTGAGCAGTTCTTC
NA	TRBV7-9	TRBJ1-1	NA	CASSPSTTEAFF	TGTGCCAGCAGCCCTTCTACCACTGAAGCTTTCTTT
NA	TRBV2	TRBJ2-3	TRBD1	CASIGINRDRDPDTQYF	TGTGCCAGCATCGGAATAAACCGGGACAGGGACCCGGATACGCAGTATTTT
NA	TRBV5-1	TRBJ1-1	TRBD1	CASTRGQSNTEAFF	TGCGCCAGCACCCGGGGACAGTCGAACACTGAAGCTTTCTTT
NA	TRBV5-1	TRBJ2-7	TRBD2	CASSFDGGDSYEQYF	TGCGCCAGCAGCTTCGACGGGGGGGACTCCTACGAGCAGTACTTC
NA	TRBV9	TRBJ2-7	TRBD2	CASSSGGFLSYEQYF	TGTGCCAGCAGCTCGGGGGGATTCCTTTCCTACGAGCAGTACTTC
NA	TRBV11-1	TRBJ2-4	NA	CASSRHSSVAKNIQYF	TGTGCCAGCAGCCGTCACTCCAGCGTAGCCAAAAACATTCAGTACTTC
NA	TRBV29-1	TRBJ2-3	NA	CSVAGAGGKRSDTQYF	TGCAGCGTTGCTGGGGCCGGGGGTAAGCGGTCAGATACGCAGTATTTT